The sequence of this T cell receptor beta chain was determined in a study of blood T cell repertoires in COVID-19. The overall study: COVID-19 samples, acute and convalescent, were from the United States, Italy and Spain. PBMCs, B-cell-depleted T cells, or T cells provided the cDNA or gDNA that made up the material.

As processed by the authors: Reference gene primer amplification gave estimated nucleated cell counts. The method was immunoSEQ multiplex PCR; TCRdb's version includes in-frame clones alone and lacks a portion of them. V and J calls and clone size are those listed in that table; D and trimming were worked out from the DNA. The sample includes some 300,000 clones, approximately 88% of them seen just once. The CDR3 loop spans 13 amino acids. Trimming took 3 bases from V and 1 from J, leaving 5 bases between them. Germline V gene data show CDR1 as LNHDA and CDR2 as SQIVND (reference sequence). The sequence was collected from a woman aged 30 to 39 who had recovered from COVID-19. Sequenced: peripheral blood. The chain carries TRBV19 and TRBJ2-3; D call uncertain. The CDR3 protein is CASSIRGTDTQYF. The CDR3 DNA is TGTGCCAGTAGTATTCGTGGCACAGATACGCAGTATTTT.